The 8 T cell receptor beta chains reported below all come from one sample, sequenced in a study of tumor and adjacent non-tumor tissue in lung cancer. RNA was extracted from bulk tissue without any cell sorting. A modified ARM-PCR protocol with three rounds of nested PCR amplified TCRbeta. TCRdb used MiXCR to reprocess the multiplex PCR reads, holding one entry per CDR3 protein. The sample holds tens of thousands of distinct CDR3 sequences, about 72% seen once. The sample was lung tumor tissue. The receptor set was obtained from a man aged 60 to 75 with non-small cell lung cancer.

As to this clonotype: The junction does not match germline at one end; this may be a read error. This chain links TRBV12-3 or TRBV12-4 with TRBJ2-5; TRBD2 matches 7 bases. The CDR3 is 15 residues long. Here the CDR3 reads CACSDTVLALETHYF. CDR3 DNA: TGTGCCTGCTCGGATACGGTACTAGCGTTAGAGACCCATTACTTC.

The chain uses TRBV4-1 and TRBJ2-2, with a tentative D call TRBD1 (5 bases). V gave up 1 base and J gave up 9 bases, with 18 bases separating them. This CDR3 has 16 amino acids. CDR1 is MGHRA and CDR2 is YSYEKL in the germline V gene. DNA for the CDR3: TGCGCCAGCAGCCAAGGACCCGGCAGGGCTGCCAGGGAGCTGTTTTTT. It specifies CASSQGPGRAARELFF.

The rearrangement joins TRBV7-8 to TRBJ1-2; TRBD1 might be the D (5 bases). This CDR3 has 13 amino acids. CDR1 is SGHVS, CDR2 FQNEAQ, per germline. The CDR3 DNA reads TGTGACAGTAGCTTAGGGGCGGGCTATGGCTACACCTTC. This encodes CDSSLGAGYGYTF. Complete variable domain (other parts from reference TRBV7-8 and TRBJ1-2): GAGVSQSPRYKVAKRGQDVALRCDPISGHVSLFWYQQALGQGPEFLTYFQNEAQLDKSGLPSDRFFAERPEGSVSTLKIQRTQQEDSAVYLCDSSLGAGYGYTFGSGTRLTVV.

The V gene is TRBV29-1, the J gene TRBJ2-5; a weak D match, TRBD2 (6 bases). The CDR3 totals 14 residues. Germline V gene lookup returns CDR1 SQVTM and CDR2 ANQGSEA. Trimming removed 1 base from V and 10 bases from J, with 19 bases in between. CDR3 protein: CSVEVLAGNRDQYF. The CDR3 region has the DNA TGCAGCGTTGAAGTGCTGGCGGGAAACCGAGACCAGTACTTC.

The J gene is TRBJ1-5, the V gene TRBV6-5, with a tentative D call TRBD1 (5 bases). Germline V lookup: CDR1 MNHEY, CDR2 SVGAGI. This CDR3 contains 14 residues. CDR3 DNA sequence: TGTGCTAACAGCCGTCAGGGTTGCAATCAGCCCCAGCATTTT. Translation gives CANSRQGCNQPQHF.

With regard to this clonotype: The junction does not match germline at one end; this may be a read error. This chain joins TRBV5-6 and TRBJ2-7; D perhaps matches TRBD1 (6 bases). Per the germline V gene, CDR1 is SGHDT and CDR2 is YYEEEE. The CDR3 consists of 15 residues. In DNA form, the CDR3 reads TGTGCCAGCGGCTTCAGGACAGCGAACCCCTACGAGAAGTACTTC. Its protein is CASGFRTANPYEKYF.

V gene TRBV6-5 combines with J gene TRBJ1-2; D is perhaps TRBD1 (5 bases). This CDR3 is built from 14 residues. Germline V gene data show CDR1 as MNHEY and CDR2 as SVGAGI. CDR3 protein: CFSRSGQGEYGYTF. CDR3 nucleotide sequence: TGTTTCAGCCGCTCTGGTCAGGGCGAATATGGCTACACCTTC.

Regarding this clonotype: Given a much more abundant clone one base away, this may be a read error. In nucleotides, the CDR3 is TGTGCCAGCAGTGAACCAGGGGATAGCAATCAGCCCCAGCATTTT. Residues: CASSEPGDSNQPQHF. The genes are TRBV28 and TRBJ1-5; a weak D match, TRBD1 (6 bases). The CDR3 consists of 15 residues. V shed 5 bases and J shed 0 bases, with 11 bases lying between them. Germline CDR1 reads MDHEN; CDR2 reads SYDVKM.